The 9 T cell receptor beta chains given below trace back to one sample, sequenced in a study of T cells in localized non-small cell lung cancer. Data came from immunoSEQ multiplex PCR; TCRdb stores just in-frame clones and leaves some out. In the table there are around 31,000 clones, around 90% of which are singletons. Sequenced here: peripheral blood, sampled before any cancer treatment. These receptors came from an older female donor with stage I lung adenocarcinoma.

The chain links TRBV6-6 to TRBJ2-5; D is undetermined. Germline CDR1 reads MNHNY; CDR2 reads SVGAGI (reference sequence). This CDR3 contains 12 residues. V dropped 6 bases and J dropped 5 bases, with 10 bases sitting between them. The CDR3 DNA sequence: TGTGCCAGCAGACGCGACCCGGAGACCCAGTACTTC. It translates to CASRRDPETQYF.

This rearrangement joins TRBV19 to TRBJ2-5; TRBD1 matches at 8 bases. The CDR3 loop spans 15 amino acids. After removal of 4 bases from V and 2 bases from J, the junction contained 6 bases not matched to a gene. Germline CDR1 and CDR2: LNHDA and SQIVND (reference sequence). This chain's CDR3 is CASSTGTGQQETQYF. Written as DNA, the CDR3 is TGTGCCAGTAGTACGGGGACAGGTCAACAAGAGACCCAGTACTTC.

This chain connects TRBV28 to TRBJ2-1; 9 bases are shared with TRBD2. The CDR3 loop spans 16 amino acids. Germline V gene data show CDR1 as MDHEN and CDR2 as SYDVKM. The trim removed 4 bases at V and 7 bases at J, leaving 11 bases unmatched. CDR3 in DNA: TGTGCCAGCAGTTCGCCCCTAGCGGGACGACGGAATGAGCAGTTCTTC. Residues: CASSSPLAGRRNEQFF.

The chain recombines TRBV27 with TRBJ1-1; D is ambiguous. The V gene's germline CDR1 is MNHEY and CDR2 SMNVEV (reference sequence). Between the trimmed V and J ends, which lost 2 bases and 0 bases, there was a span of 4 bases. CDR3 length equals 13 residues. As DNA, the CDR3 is TGTGCCAGCAGTTTAACGATGAACACTGAAGCTTTCTTT. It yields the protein CASSLTMNTEAFF.

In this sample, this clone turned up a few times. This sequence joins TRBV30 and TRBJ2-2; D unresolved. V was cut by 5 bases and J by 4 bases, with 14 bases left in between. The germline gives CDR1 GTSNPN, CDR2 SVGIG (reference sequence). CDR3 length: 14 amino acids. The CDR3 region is CAWARQAFTGELFF. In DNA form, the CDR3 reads TGTGCCTGGGCAAGACAAGCATTCACCGGGGAGCTGTTTTTT.

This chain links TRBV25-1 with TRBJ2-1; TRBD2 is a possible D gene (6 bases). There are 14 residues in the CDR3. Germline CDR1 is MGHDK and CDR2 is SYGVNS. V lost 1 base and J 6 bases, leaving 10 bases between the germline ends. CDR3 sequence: CASSELGEVNEQFF. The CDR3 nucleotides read TGTGCCAGCAGTGAATTGGGGGAGGTCAATGAGCAGTTCTTC.

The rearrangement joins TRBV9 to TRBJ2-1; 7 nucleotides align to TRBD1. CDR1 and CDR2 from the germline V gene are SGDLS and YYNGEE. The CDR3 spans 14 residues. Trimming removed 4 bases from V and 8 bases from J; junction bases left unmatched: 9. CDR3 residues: CASSLLQGYDEQFF. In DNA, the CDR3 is TGTGCCAGCAGCCTACTACAGGGGTACGATGAGCAGTTCTTC.

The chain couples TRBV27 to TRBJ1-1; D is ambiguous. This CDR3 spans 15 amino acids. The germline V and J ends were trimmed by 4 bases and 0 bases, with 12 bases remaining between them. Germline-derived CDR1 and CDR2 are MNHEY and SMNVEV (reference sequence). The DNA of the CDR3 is TGTGCCAGCAGTTCTTATGCAGGCATGAACACTGAAGCTTTCTTT. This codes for CASSSYAGMNTEAFF.

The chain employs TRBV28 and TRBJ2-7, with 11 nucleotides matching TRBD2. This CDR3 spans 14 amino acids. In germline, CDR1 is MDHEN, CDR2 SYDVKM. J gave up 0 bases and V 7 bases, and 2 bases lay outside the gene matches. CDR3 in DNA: TGTGCCAGCACTACTAGCGGGAGCTCCTACGAGCAGTACTTC. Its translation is CASTTSGSSYEQYF. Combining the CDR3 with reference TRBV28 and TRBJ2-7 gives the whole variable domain DVKVTQSSRYLVKRTGEKVFLECVQDMDHENMFWYRQDPGLGLRLIYFSYDVKMKEKGDIPEGYSVSREKKERFSLILESASTNQTSMYLCASTTSGSSYEQYFGPGTRLTVT.